Described below is a single T cell receptor (beta chain) sequence and its context. Its antigen is as yet unknown. This entry is derived from a study of cytomegalovirus exposure and HLA in healthy donors. Study results and caveats: A later analysis showed TCR association rates differing by HLA locus, peaking at DRB1 and lowest at HLA-C.

V was trimmed by 3 bases and J by 3 bases, leaving 9 bases between them. CDR3 length: 14 amino acids. The germline V gene has CDR1 LNHDA and CDR2 SQIVND (reference sequence). PCR amplification relied on 60 Vbeta primers (plus 13 Jbeta primers). Some clones are missing from TCRdb's copy, which holds only in-frame ones; the method was immunoSEQ multiplex PCR. The profile shows roughly 200,000 clones, 83% of them singletons. This rearrangement joins TRBV19 to TRBJ1-5; D may be TRBD1 (6 bases). Sequences were obtained from PBMCs. This sequence was found in a man between 45 and 60 years old in good health and CMV-seronegative. The CDR3 is CASSMWDNNQPQHF. The CDR3 region has the DNA TGTGCCAGTAGTATGTGGGACAACAATCAGCCCCAGCATTTT.